The rows below give T cell receptor beta chains drawn from one sample of a study of T-cell reconstitution after alpha-beta-depleted transplantation in children. From the PCR reads, TCRdb called clonotypes with MiXCR, one entry per CDR3 protein. The sample yields 280,000 or so distinct CDR3 sequences, 11% seen once. Specimen: peripheral blood, collected 180 days after TCRalphabeta/CD19-depleted stem cell transplant. The receptors come from a male patient under 10 years old who had a stem cell transplant for chronic granulomatous disease, so the T cells may come from the graft donor. The CDR3 runs from the conserved cysteine through the conserved F or W. Fields, in order: CDR3 length, D gene, clone size, V gene, J gene, CDR3 DNA, CDR3 protein. A D gene is named only where the DNA matches it firmly. Some rows mark clone size as missing; the rest say once, few, many or name a class of expanded clone.

len: 15; d_gene: NA; abundance: NA; v_gene: TRBV2; j_gene: TRBJ2-3; CDR3nt: TGTGCCAGCAGTGAACGACTAGTACATCCAGATACGCAGTATTTT; CDR3aa: CASSERLVHPDTQYF
len: 13; d_gene: NA; abundance: many; v_gene: TRBV29-1; j_gene: TRBJ1-5; CDR3nt: TGCAGCGTGAGTTGGGGGACCAATCAGCCCCAGCATTTT; CDR3aa: CSVSWGTNQPQHF
len: 15; d_gene: TRBD2; abundance: many; v_gene: TRBV29-1; j_gene: TRBJ2-7; CDR3nt: TGCAGCGTTGAAGGGGGTCTAGCGGGAGCCTACGAGCAGTACTTC; CDR3aa: CSVEGGLAGAYEQYF
len: 16; d_gene: TRBD2; abundance: many; v_gene: TRBV12-3/TRBV12-4; j_gene: TRBJ2-1; CDR3nt: TGTGCCAGCAGCCCGATAGCGGGAGGGGGAAGGAATGAGCAGTTCTTC; CDR3aa: CASSPIAGGGRNEQFF
len: 14; d_gene: TRBD1; abundance: many; v_gene: TRBV5-5; j_gene: TRBJ2-7; CDR3nt: TGTGCCAGCAGCCAACGGGACAGGTACTACGAGCAGTACTTC; CDR3aa: CASSQRDRYYEQYF
len: 15; d_gene: TRBD2; abundance: many; v_gene: TRBV5-1; j_gene: TRBJ2-7; CDR3nt: TGCGCCAGCGGCTTTTCTAGCGGGAGCTCCTACGAGCAGTACTTC; CDR3aa: CASGFSSGSSYEQYF
len: 15; d_gene: TRBD2; abundance: many; v_gene: TRBV5-6; j_gene: TRBJ2-3; CDR3nt: TGTGCCAGCAGCTTGGGACTAGCGGGAGCGTCTACGCAGTATTTT; CDR3aa: CASSLGLAGASTQYF
len: 13; d_gene: NA; abundance: many; v_gene: TRBV5-1; j_gene: TRBJ2-5; CDR3nt: TGCGCCAGCAGCTTGGTGGGGGAAGAGACCCAGTACTTC; CDR3aa: CASSLVGEETQYF
len: 15; d_gene: TRBD2; abundance: many; v_gene: TRBV24-1; j_gene: TRBJ2-3; CDR3nt: TGTGCCACCAGTGAGGGCGGGGGATTCACAGATACGCAGTATTTT; CDR3aa: CATSEGGGFTDTQYF
len: 18; d_gene: NA; abundance: few; v_gene: TRBV3-1; j_gene: TRBJ2-1; CDR3nt: TGTGCCAGCAGCCAAGAGTTGTTCGCAGCGGGTGAATACAATGAGCAGTTCTTC; CDR3aa: CASSQELFAAGEYNEQFF
len: 13; d_gene: TRBD2; abundance: many; v_gene: TRBV20-1; j_gene: TRBJ2-1; CDR3nt: TGCAGTTTTAGCGGGAGCTCCTACAATGAGCAGTTCTTC; CDR3aa: CSFSGSSYNEQFF
len: 15; d_gene: NA; abundance: many; v_gene: TRBV29-1; j_gene: TRBJ2-7; CDR3nt: TGCAGCGTTGTATCATCGCGCCACAGTTCCTACGAGCAGTACTTC; CDR3aa: CSVVSSRHSSYEQYF